This T cell receptor beta chain is from a study of OX40 agonist ivuxolimab in advanced cancers. Study outcomes and limitations: Expanded clones were, on average, more numerous among CD8+ T cells than CD4+.

Worth noting for this clone: The antigen is undetermined.

Patients had blood sampled at baseline and again on cycle 4 day 1 and cycle 7 day 1. This table comes from immunoSEQ multiplex PCR, and its TCRdb copy is limited to in-frame clones, with some not included. The repertoire holds some 21,000 clones, with more than 80% as singletons. The TCR sequence derives from an adult with an advanced solid tumor such as melanoma, head and neck, liver or kidney cancer. Here the sequenced sample was CD4+ or CD8+ T cells sorted from blood, taken in a trial of the OX40 agonist ivuxolimab.

The CDR3 DNA is TGTGCCAGCAGCTTGGGGCCGAACACCGGGGAGCTGTTTTTT. The encoded protein is CASSLGPNTGELFF. V is TRBV5-5 and J is TRBJ2-2, with D unclear. The CDR3 is made up of 14 amino acids. Per the germline V gene, CDR1 is SGHKS and CDR2 is YYEKEE (reference sequence). V gave up 0 bases and J gave up 0 bases, with 3 bases separating them.